The 10 T cell receptor beta chains in this list originate from one sample, sequenced in a study of blood T cell repertoires in COVID-19 (dated by TCRdb to about 2020). Libraries were built with the immunoSEQ multiplex PCR assay. TCRdb retrieved this table from immuneACCESS and kept in-frame rearrangements only. Not all clones are present; in checked studies, unresolved V genes account for under half, and no reason is known for the remainder. The sample yields 200,000 to 300,000 clones; around 87% were counted once. The leading ten clones occupy roughly 1.6% of the sample. Sequenced input: peripheral blood. Receptors originate from a woman in her thirties or forties who had recovered from COVID-19.

This clone was seen more than once but under ten times. V is TRBV4-3 and J is TRBJ2-1, with a tentative D call TRBD1 (5 bases). Per the germline V gene, CDR1 is LGHNA and CDR2 is YSLEER. The CDR3 loop spans 15 amino acids. Trimming cost V 1 base and J 2 bases, with 9 bases left between them. CDR3 loop: CASSQGRAPYNEQFF. The CDR3 nucleotides read TGCGCCAGCAGCCAAGGCAGGGCCCCCTACAATGAGCAGTTCTTC.

The V call is TRBV5-5, the J call TRBJ1-5; 7 positions agree with TRBD1. The CDR3 covers 14 residues. The J segment lost 10 bases and the V segment lost 4 bases, leaving 11 bases of the junction unmatched. From germline, CDR1 is SGHKS and CDR2 YYEKEE (reference sequence). CDR3 sequence: CASSLRQGLLPQHF. CDR3 in DNA: TGTGCCAGCAGCCTCAGACAGGGACTTTTACCCCAGCATTTT.

The rearrangement uses TRBV6-5 and TRBJ1-2; TRBD1 matches at 7 bases. CDR1 is MNHEY, CDR2 SVGAGI, per germline. With V trimmed by 3 bases and J by 5 bases, 6 bases remained unmatched. The CDR3 sequence is 14 residues long. The CDR3 DNA is TGTGCCAGCAGTTATCGAGGGGGCGGTTATGGCTACACCTTC. As protein: CASSYRGGGYGYTF.

The chain is built from TRBV14 and TRBJ2-7, with D unresolved. This CDR3 spans 12 amino acids. CDR1 and CDR2 from the germline V gene are SGHDN and FVKESK. The V end was cut by 4 bases, the J end by 4 bases, with 8 bases between. The CDR3 region is CASSPNRYEQYF. The CDR3 DNA reads as TGTGCCAGCAGCCCCAACAGATACGAGCAGTACTTC.

This rearrangement joins TRBV5-1 to TRBJ1-2; a possible D gene is TRBD1 (5 bases). The germline gives CDR1 SGHRS, CDR2 YFSETQ. Trimming stripped 7 bases from V and 8 bases from J, with 21 bases between. This CDR3 spans 14 amino acids. The CDR3 loop reads CASQLAPGLEGYTF. In nucleotides, the CDR3 is TGCGCCAGCCAGCTTGCCCCAGGGTTGGAAGGCTACACCTTC.

The chain combines TRBV5-1 with TRBJ2-3, with 7 bases that match TRBD2. CDR3 length: 16 amino acids. Per the germline V gene, CDR1 is SGHRS and CDR2 is YFSETQ. V was pared by 0 bases and J by 2 bases, with 6 bases of the junction left unmatched. CDR3 amino acids: CASSLEGLAVTDTQYF. The CDR3, as DNA: TGCGCCAGCAGCTTGGAGGGGCTAGCGGTCACAGATACGCAGTATTTT.

This sequence joins TRBV18 and TRBJ1-5, with D unresolved. V lost 6 bases, J lost 4 bases, and 10 bases lay in between. Per the germline V gene, CDR1 is KGHSH and CDR2 is LQKENI. CDR3 length: 13 residues. The CDR3 loop is CASSLDMNQPQHF. In nucleotides, the CDR3 is TGTGCCAGCTCTCTCGACATGAATCAGCCCCAGCATTTT.

The chain employs TRBV18 and TRBJ1-3; D perhaps matches TRBD1 (5 bases). The CDR3 is 18 residues long. Germline-derived CDR1 and CDR2 are KGHSH and LQKENI. Trimming removed 3 bases at V and 0 bases at J, with 18 bases between. CDR3 nucleotides: TGTGCCAGCTCACCTTTAACAGGCAGGGAAAGCTCTGGAAACACCATATATTTT. Its translation is CASSPLTGRESSGNTIYF. Full variable domain (outside the CDR3, taken from reference TRBV18 and TRBJ1-3): NAGVMQNPRHLVRRRGQEARLRCSPMKGHSHVYWYRQLPEEGLKFMVYLQKENIIDESGMPKERFSAEFPKEGPSILRIQQVVRGDSAAYFCASSPLTGRESSGNTIYFGEGSWLTVV.

To note about this clone: A much larger clone differs from this one at a single base, so this may be a read error. The V call is TRBV12-3 or TRBV12-4, the J call TRBJ1-1; possible D gene TRBD1, 6 bases. The V gene lost 5 bases and the J gene lost 3 bases, with 10 bases spanning the gap. This CDR3 spans 13 amino acids. The CDR3 DNA reads TGTGCCAGCAGTGAGGACAGATACACTGAAGCTTTCTTT. This encodes CASSEDRYTEAFF.

The chain is built from TRBV6-5 and TRBJ2-5, with D maybe TRBD1 (6 bases). Germline values: CDR1 MNHEY, CDR2 SVGAGI. There are 13 residues in the CDR3. V was clipped by 5 bases and J by 5 bases, with 12 bases between them. CDR3 sequence: CASSRARGETQYF. The CDR3 bases are TGTGCCAGCAGTCGAGCTAGGGGGGAGACCCAGTACTTC.